Below, one TCR beta chain is given with its context. The CDR3 extends 3 residues past the end of the read, so its final part is completed from the germline J gene. This entry comes from a study of T cells in women clearing cervical HPV infection. Germline V lookup: CDR1 MNHNS, CDR2 SASEGT. Germline trimming cut 3 bases from V and 3 bases from J; bases unmatched to any gene: 5. CDR3 length equals 16 residues. Genomic DNA, averaging around 1,200 ng per sample, yielded TCR beta CDR3 via immunoSEQ. Libraries were prepared by immunoSEQ multiplex PCR; TCRdb keeps only in-frame clonotypes and omits some of them. The sample's table shows about 23,000 clones.

The clonotype comes from a woman between 18 and 70 years old with a cervical HPV16 infection that either progressed to CIN3+ or cleared (not recorded which). The sample comprised blood buffy coat. This rearrangement joins TRBV6-1 to TRBJ2-6, with TRBD1 matching 7 bases. CDR3 sequence: CASSETTGFGANVLTF. The sequenced part of the CDR3 DNA is TGTGCCAGCAGTGAGACGACAGGGTTTGGGGCCAACGTC.